Shown below are 10 T cell receptor beta chains from a single sample sequenced in a study of T cell responses to AZD1222 COVID-19 vaccine. Some clones are missing from TCRdb's copy, which holds only in-frame ones; the method was immunoSEQ multiplex PCR. The sample shows 100,000 to 150,000 clones, 90% of them seen only once. Specimen: peripheral blood, collected on day 0 of MenACWY control vaccination. Source of these receptors: an adult in good health.

The CDR3 DNA follows: TGTGCCACCAGCAGAGCCGGGACCCAGGGCGGCAATCAGCCCCAGCATTTT. It encodes CATSRAGTQGGNQPQHF. The gene calls are TRBV15 and TRBJ1-5; a possible D gene is TRBD1 (5 bases). The germline V gene has CDR1 LNHNV and CDR2 YYDKDF (reference sequence). V lost 1 base, J lost 2 bases, and 15 bases lay in between. This CDR3 has 17 residues.

Only a few counts were recorded for this clone. V gene TRBV6-5 combines with J gene TRBJ2-1; weak D call: TRBD2 (6 bases). V lost 2 bases to trimming and J lost 6 bases, with 8 bases between them. CDR3 length: 13 residues. In germline, CDR1 is MNHEY, CDR2 SVGAGI. CDR3 residues: CASSYPGANEQFF. The CDR3 nucleotides are TGTGCCAGCAGTTACCCGGGAGCCAATGAGCAGTTCTTC.

The chain is built from TRBV18 and TRBJ1-1, with D possibly being TRBD1 (6 bases). CDR1 and CDR2 from the germline V gene are KGHSH and LQKENI. The CDR3 is made up of 15 amino acids. V lost 6 bases to trimming and J lost 3 bases, with 17 bases between them. This CDR3 is CASSFAAGVDTEAFF. CDR3 in DNA: TGTGCCAGCTCCTTCGCCGCAGGGGTGGACACTGAAGCTTTCTTT.

V and J are TRBV6-5 and TRBJ2-7; the match to TRBD1 covers 8 bases. Germline CDR1 is MNHEY and CDR2 is SVGAGI. V lost 7 bases, J lost 5 bases, and 10 bases stayed unmatched. The CDR3 extends over 14 amino acids. The CDR3 reads CASKRTGLNDEQYV. CDR3 DNA: TGTGCCAGCAAAAGGACAGGGCTAAACGACGAGCAGTACGTC.

The chain uses TRBV4-3 and TRBJ1-1; tentatively, D is TRBD1 (5 bases). The germline CDR1 and CDR2 sequences are LGHNA and YSLEER. V was trimmed by 0 bases and J by 3 bases, leaving 11 bases between them. The CDR3 totals 15 residues. The CDR3 sequence: CASSQDEAGYTEAFF. In DNA, the CDR3 is TGCGCCAGCAGCCAAGATGAAGCAGGGTACACTGAAGCTTTCTTT.

This sequence joins TRBV7-2 and TRBJ1-1; the D is unclear. Germline V gene lookup returns CDR1 SGHTA and CDR2 FQGNSA. The CDR3 length is 13 residues. V was cut by 4 bases and J by 8 bases, with 14 bases left in between. The CDR3 nucleotides are TGTGCCAGCAGCTCCCAATACGGCGCGGAAGCTTTCTTT. Protein: CASSSQYGAEAFF.

This clone was seen just once. The chain joins TRBV5-3 to TRBJ1-5; D might be TRBD1 (6 bases). TRBV5-3 is filed as an ORF, its function uncertain. The length of the CDR3 is 15 residues. Between the trimmed V and J ends, which lost 3 bases and 6 bases, there was a span of 16 bases. The CDR3 loop reads CARSSGRGEIQPQHF. In DNA, the CDR3 is TGTGCCAGAAGCTCGGGCAGGGGAGAAATTCAGCCCCAGCATTTT.

The chain uses TRBV11-3 and TRBJ2-3, with no clear D. The germline CDR1 and CDR2 sequences are SGHNT and YENEEA. There are 13 residues in the CDR3. The ends were cut back, 5 bases at V and 0 bases at J, with 6 bases in the middle. CDR3 coding DNA: TGTGCCAGCAGCCGCAGAAGCACAGATACGCAGTATTTT. Its translation is CASSRRSTDTQYF.

This clone was seen only a few times. The rearrangement links TRBV6-4 to TRBJ2-3, with D perhaps matching TRBD1 (6 bases). This CDR3 is built from 15 residues. Trimming pared 3 bases from V and 4 bases from J, leaving 14 bases between. The germline CDR1 and CDR2 sequences are MRHNA and SNTAGT. CDR3 DNA: TGTGCCAGCAGTGAGTTTGGGGGCGCATCAGATACGCAGTATTTT. Translated, it gives CASSEFGGASDTQYF.

This clone appeared a few times. The chain links TRBV3-1 (or the pseudogene TRBV3-2) to TRBJ1-5, with D maybe TRBD1 (5 bases). CDR3 length: 14 residues. Deletions cut 2 bases from V and 2 bases from J, with 7 bases between. Germline V gene lookup returns CDR1 LGHDT and CDR2 YNNKEL (reference sequence). The CDR3: CASSQSRGNQPQHF. As DNA, the CDR3 is TGTGCCAGCAGCCAATCCAGGGGCAATCAGCCCCAGCATTTT.